This is a list of T cell receptor beta chains from one sample in a study of CD4+ T cells in melanoma. Generated by immunoSEQ multiplex PCR, the TCRdb table keeps only in-frame clones and is missing some. Found here are approximately 9,900 clones, 60% to 80% of them singletons; the top ten hold roughly a fifth. Sequences were obtained from peripheral blood. Receptors were obtained from a human donor with melanoma. CDR3s include the opening cysteine and the closing phenylalanine or tryptophan. The D gene is left open where the match is weak. Expanded clones are given a class, and other clones once, few, many or no size at all.

size,V,D,J,CDR3,DNA
-,TRBV28,-,TRBJ2-1,CASSPDNEQFF,TGTGCCAGCAGTCCAGACAATGAGCAGTTCTTC
-,TRBV7-9,-,TRBJ1-5,CASSSIEAGTQPQHF,TGTGCCAGCAGCTCGATAGAGGCCGGGACCCAGCCCCAGCATTTT
-,TRBV6-5,-,TRBJ2-7,CASSYSTGSSYEQYF,TGTGCCAGCAGTTACTCGACTGGGAGCTCCTACGAGCAGTACTTC
-,TRBV27,-,TRBJ1-1,CASSLLRGFTEAFF,TGTGCCAGCAGTTTATTACGGGGATTTACTGAAGCTTTCTTT
-,TRBV7-2,-,TRBJ1-3,CASSFGLTGNTIYF,TGTGCCAGCAGCTTTGGTCTGACTGGAAACACCATATATTTT
-,TRBV5-6,-,TRBJ1-2,CASSFPGSNYGYTF,TGTGCCAGCAGCTTCCCAGGGTCGAACTATGGCTACACCTTC
-,TRBV19,-,TRBJ2-7,CASRDSYEQYF,TGTGCCAGTAGGGACAGCTACGAGCAGTACTTC
few,TRBV2,-,TRBJ1-2,CASNEIGGYGYTF,TGTGCCAGCAACGAAATTGGGGGCTATGGCTACACCTTC
few,TRBV7-9,-,TRBJ2-1,CASSPRSGWTSYNEQFF,TGTGCCAGCAGCCCCAGGAGCGGTTGGACGTCCTACAATGAGCAGTTCTTC
once,TRBV7-9,TRBD1,TRBJ1-2,CASSGQGVGGYTF,TGTGCCAGCAGCGGTCAGGGGGTTGGTGGCTACACCTTC
-,TRBV7-2,-,TRBJ1-6,CASSSRSVSQRAPLHF,TGTGCCAGCAGCTCTCGGTCAGTGTCCCAAAGGGCACCCCTCCACTTT
-,TRBV11-1,TRBD1,TRBJ1-6,CASSATGRNSPLHF,TGTGCCAGCAGCGCGACAGGGCGAAATTCACCCCTCCACTTT
-,TRBV5-1,TRBD1,TRBJ2-3,CASSPGTGGADTQYF,TGCGCCAGCAGCCCCGGGACAGGGGGCGCAGATACGCAGTATTTT
-,TRBV19,-,TRBJ2-2,CASSNPNTGELFF,TGTGCCAGTAGTAACCCGAACACCGGGGAGCTGTTTTTT
few,TRBV9,-,TRBJ2-3,CASSGWGSTDTQYF,TGTGCCAGCAGCGGATGGGGGTCAACAGATACGCAGTATTTT